This T cell receptor (beta chain) was found in a study of blood T cell repertoires in COVID-19. At the level of the study: In each case, the material was cDNA or gDNA derived from T cells, B-cell-depleted T cells, or PBMCs.

Repertoires were generated with immunoSEQ multiplex PCR, while TCRdb's copy carries only in-frame clones and drops some. In the table there are hundreds of thousands of clones, 85% to 90% of which are singletons. Germline-derived CDR1 and CDR2 are LGHDT and YNNKEL (reference sequence). This CDR3 has 14 amino acids. V lost 1 base, J lost 4 bases, and 2 bases stayed unmatched. This clone was found a few times. The clonotype was recovered from a man between 18 and 29 years old who had recovered from COVID-19. Sequencing was performed on PBMCs or T cells enriched from blood (not recorded which). This chain uses TRBV3-1 (or the pseudogene TRBV3-2) with TRBJ2-3; 7 nucleotides align to TRBD2. DNA for the CDR3: TGTGCCAGCAGCCAAGGTACTAGCGCAGATACGCAGTATTTT. This sequence encodes CASSQGTSADTQYF.